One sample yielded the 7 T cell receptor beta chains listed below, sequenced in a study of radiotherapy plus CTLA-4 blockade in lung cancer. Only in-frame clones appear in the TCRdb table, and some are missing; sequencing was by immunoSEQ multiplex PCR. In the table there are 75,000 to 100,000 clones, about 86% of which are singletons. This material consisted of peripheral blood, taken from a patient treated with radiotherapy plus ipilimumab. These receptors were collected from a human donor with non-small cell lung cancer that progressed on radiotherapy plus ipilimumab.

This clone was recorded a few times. CDR3 region: CASSLREGGELFF. As DNA, the CDR3 is TGTGCCAGCAGCTTAAGAGAGGGCGGGGAGCTGTTTTTT. The chain couples TRBV7-9 to TRBJ2-2; D is perhaps TRBD2 (5 bases). The germline V gene encodes CDR1 SEHNR and CDR2 FQNEAQ (reference sequence). The CDR3 has 13 amino acids. The ends were cut back, 2 bases at V and 7 bases at J, with 8 bases in the middle.

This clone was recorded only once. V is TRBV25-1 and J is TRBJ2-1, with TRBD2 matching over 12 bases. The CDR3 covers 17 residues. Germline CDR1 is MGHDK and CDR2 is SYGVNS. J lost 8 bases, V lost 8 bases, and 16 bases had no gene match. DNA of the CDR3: TGTGCCAGCGGGGGACTAGCGGGCGGAAGAACAGGGGATGAGCAGTTCTTC. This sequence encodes CASGGLAGGRTGDEQFF.

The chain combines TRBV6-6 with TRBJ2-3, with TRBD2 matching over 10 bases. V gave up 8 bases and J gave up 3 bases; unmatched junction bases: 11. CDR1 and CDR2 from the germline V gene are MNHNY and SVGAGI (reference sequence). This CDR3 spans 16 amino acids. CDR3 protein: CASLSGRALGTDTQYF. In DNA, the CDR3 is TGTGCCAGCCTGAGCGGGAGGGCCCTCGGGACAGATACGCAGTATTTT.

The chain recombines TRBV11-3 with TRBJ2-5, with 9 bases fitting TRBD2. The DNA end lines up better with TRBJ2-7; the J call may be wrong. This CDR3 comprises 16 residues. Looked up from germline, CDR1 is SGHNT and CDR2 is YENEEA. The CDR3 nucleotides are TGTGCCAGCAGCTTAGTGCTAGCGGGGATATCCTACGAGCAGTACTTC. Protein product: CASSLVLAGISYEQYF.

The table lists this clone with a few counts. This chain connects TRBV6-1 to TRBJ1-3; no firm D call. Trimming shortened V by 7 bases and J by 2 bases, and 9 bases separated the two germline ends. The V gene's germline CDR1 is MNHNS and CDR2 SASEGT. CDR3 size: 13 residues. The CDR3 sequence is CASTRLTGNTIYF. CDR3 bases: TGTGCCAGCACCCGCTTGACTGGAAACACCATATATTTT.

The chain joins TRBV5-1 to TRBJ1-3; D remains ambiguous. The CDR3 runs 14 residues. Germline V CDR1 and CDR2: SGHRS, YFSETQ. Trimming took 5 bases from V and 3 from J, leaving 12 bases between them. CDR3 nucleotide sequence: TGCGCCAGCAGTCCCGAGGGTATTGGAAACACCATATATTTT. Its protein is CASSPEGIGNTIYF. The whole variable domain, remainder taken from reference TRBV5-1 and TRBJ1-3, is KAGVTQTPRYLIKTRGQQVTLSCSPISGHRSVSWYQQTPGQGLQFLFEYFSETQRNKGNFPGRFSGRQFSNSRSEMNVSTLELGDSALYLCASSPEGIGNTIYFGEGSWLTVV.

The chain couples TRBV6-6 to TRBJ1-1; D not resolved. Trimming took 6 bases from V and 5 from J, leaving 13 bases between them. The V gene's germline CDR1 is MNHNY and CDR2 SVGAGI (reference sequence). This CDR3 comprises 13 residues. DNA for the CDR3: TGTGCCAGCAGCCTACTCCTTGGGACTGAAGCTTTCTTT. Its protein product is CASSLLLGTEAFF.